This TCR beta chain was captured in a study of shared clonotypes between healthy human individuals. This clone was counted a few times. The germline gives CDR1 SGHNT, CDR2 YYREEE (reference sequence). The CDR3 sequence is 16 residues long. The J segment lost 5 bases and the V segment lost 4 bases, leaving 8 bases of the junction unmatched. Per sorted-subset replicate PCR, input was about 180 ng DNA, representing around 29,000 T cell genomes. Per the study methods: Filtering differed, since immunoSEQ gave only junction sequences and no quality scores. Clones were read by immunoSEQ multiplex PCR, and TCRdb kept only the in-frame ones, dropping some. V and J calls and clone size are as listed in that table; D and trimming were resolved from the DNA. This table holds some 1 million clones, approximately 68% found once.

Sample: memory CD4+ T cells sorted from blood. Regarding subset: CD45RA-negative fraction. J is TRBJ2-7 and V is TRBV5-4, with 14 bases identical to TRBD2. The sequence came from a man between 18 and 35 years old in good health. CDR3 sequence: CASSGGLAGVVDEQYF. The CDR3, as DNA: TGTGCCAGCAGCGGGGGACTAGCGGGAGTGGTCGACGAGCAGTACTTC.